This T cell receptor beta chain was retrieved from a study of T cell repertoires in cytomegalovirus infection. Study details: Shared public TCR beta signatures pointed to both CMV infection and a matching HLA type. Study-wide results and caveats: HLA-C-restricted TCR beta clonotypes specific for CMV led the ex vivo response. CMV carriers with the relevant HLA were identified by cumulative public TCR beta family frequency.

In TCRdb, the reads were re-called with MiXCR into one record per CDR3 protein. Of 800,000 to 950,000 distinct CDR3 sequences listed, approximately 29% are singletons. The CDR3 length is 17 residues. Trimming removed 1 base at V and 0 bases at J, with 13 bases between. Germline V CDR1 and CDR2: SGHVS, FQNEAQ. This clonotype has at least ten counts. Its target is unknown. This TCR was recovered from a human donor in good health (CMV status not recorded). Some clones in this sample may be carry-over from other donors' samples. The V and J genes are TRBV7-8 and TRBJ2-1; possible D gene TRBD2, 7 bases. Material: cultured CD8+ T cells from PBMCs, obtained from culture after CMV antigen stimulation. The CDR3 protein is CASSLVGGPSSYNEQFF. The CDR3 nucleotides are TGTGCCAGCAGCTTAGTCGGGGGGCCGAGCTCCTACAATGAGCAGTTCTTC.